The T cell receptor (beta chain) under discussion was sequenced for a study of shared clonotypes between healthy human individuals. Study information: The study used three CD4 naive, three CD4 memory, two CD8 naive and one CD8 memory plate per donor. Study conclusions and caveats: Only blood samples were collected, and tissue repertoires likely differ. As a rule, naive subsets had a larger estimated richness than memory subsets.

With regard to this clone: Its antigen is unidentified. Other nucleotide sequences from this sample produce the same CDR3.

Clones were read by immunoSEQ multiplex PCR, and TCRdb kept only the in-frame ones, dropping some. The sample includes fewer than 1.6 million clones, 98% of them seen just once. The CDR3 has 16 amino acids. Germline values: CDR1 SGHNT, CDR2 YYREEE (reference sequence). The V segment lost 1 base and the J segment 2 bases; nucleotides outside the gene matches: 3. Sequenced input: naive CD4+ T cells sorted from blood. Noted subset: CD45RA+ positively selected. This TCR came from a man younger than 40 in good health. The V call is TRBV5-4, the J call TRBJ2-3; 11 bases fit TRBD2. CDR3 sequence (DNA): TGTGCCAGCAGCTTGCGACTAGCGGGGTACACAGATACGCAGTATTTT. Translated: CASSLRLAGYTDTQYF.